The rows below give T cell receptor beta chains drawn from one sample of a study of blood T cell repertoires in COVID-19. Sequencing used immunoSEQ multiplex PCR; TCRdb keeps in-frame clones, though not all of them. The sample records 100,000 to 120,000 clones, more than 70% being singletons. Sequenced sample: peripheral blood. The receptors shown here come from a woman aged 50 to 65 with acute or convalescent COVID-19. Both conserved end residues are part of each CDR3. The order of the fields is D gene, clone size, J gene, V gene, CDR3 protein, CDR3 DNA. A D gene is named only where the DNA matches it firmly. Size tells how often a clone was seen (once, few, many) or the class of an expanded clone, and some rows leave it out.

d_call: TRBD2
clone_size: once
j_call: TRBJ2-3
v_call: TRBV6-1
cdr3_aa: CASSEAKGGLAADTQYF
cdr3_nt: TGTGCCAGCAGTGAAGCGAAGGGGGGACTAGCGGCAGATACGCAGTATTTT

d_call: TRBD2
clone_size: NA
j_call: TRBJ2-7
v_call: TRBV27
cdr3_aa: CASSFRLAGGYEQYF
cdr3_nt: TGTGCCAGCAGCTTCCGACTAGCGGGAGGGTACGAGCAGTACTTC

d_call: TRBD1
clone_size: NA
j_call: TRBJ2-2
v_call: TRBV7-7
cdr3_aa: CASSPRTGGLGGELFF
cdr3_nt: TGTGCCAGCAGCCCCAGGACAGGGGGGCTGGGCGGGGAGCTGTTTTTT

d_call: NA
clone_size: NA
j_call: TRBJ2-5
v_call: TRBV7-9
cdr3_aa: CASSSQQGRETQYF
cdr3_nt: TGTGCCAGCAGCTCGCAACAGGGTAGGGAGACCCAGTACTTC

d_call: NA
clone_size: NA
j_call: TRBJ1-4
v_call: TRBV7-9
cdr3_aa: CASSLGGKLFF
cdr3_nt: TGTGCCAGCAGCTTAGGCGGAAAACTGTTTTTT

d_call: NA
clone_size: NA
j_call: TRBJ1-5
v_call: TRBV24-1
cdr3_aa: CATSDTGQNQPQHF
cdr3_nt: TGTGCCACCAGTGACACAGGGCAGAATCAGCCCCAGCATTTT

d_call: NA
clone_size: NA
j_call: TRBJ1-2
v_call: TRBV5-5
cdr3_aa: CASSLGLGIGDYGYTF
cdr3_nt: TGTGCCAGCAGCCTAGGTTTAGGGATAGGGGACTATGGCTACACCTTC

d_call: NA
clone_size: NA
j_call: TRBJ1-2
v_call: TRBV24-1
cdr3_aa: CATSDPGRGNGYTF
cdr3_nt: TGTGCCACCAGTGATCCAGGGCGGGGTAATGGCTACACCTTC

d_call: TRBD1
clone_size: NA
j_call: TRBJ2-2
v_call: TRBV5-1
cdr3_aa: CASSVGQVNTGELFF
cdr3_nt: TGCGCCAGCAGCGTAGGACAGGTTAACACCGGGGAGCTGTTTTTT

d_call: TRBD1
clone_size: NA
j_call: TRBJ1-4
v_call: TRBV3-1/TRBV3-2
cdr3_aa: CASSPDRAVEKLFF
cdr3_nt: TGTGCCAGCAGCCCCGACAGGGCGGTGGAAAAACTGTTTTTT

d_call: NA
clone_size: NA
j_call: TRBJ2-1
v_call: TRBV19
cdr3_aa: CASSISSLSSYNEQFF
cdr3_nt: TGTGCCAGTAGTATTAGCTCACTGAGCTCCTACAATGAGCAGTTCTTC

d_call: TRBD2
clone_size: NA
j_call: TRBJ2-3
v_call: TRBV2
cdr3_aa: CASKPGLAGGRYTSTDTQYF
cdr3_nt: TGTGCCAGCAAACCCGGACTAGCGGGAGGGAGATATACTAGCACAGATACGCAGTATTTT

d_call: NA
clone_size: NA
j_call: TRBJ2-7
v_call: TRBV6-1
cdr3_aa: CASSERRENYEQYF
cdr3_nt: TGTGCCAGCAGTGAACGACGGGAGAACTACGAGCAGTACTTC

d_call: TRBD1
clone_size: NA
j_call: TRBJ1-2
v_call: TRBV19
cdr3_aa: CASSIEDRGYGYTF
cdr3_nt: TGTGCCAGTAGTATAGAGGACAGGGGTTATGGCTACACCTTC

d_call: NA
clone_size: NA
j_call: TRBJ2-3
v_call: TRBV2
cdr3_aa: CASQVSPSYTQYF
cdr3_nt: TGTGCCAGCCAGGTGTCCCCCTCTTATACGCAGTATTTT

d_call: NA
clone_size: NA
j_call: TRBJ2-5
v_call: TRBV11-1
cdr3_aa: CASTRPTQETQYF
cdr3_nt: TGTGCCAGCACCAGGCCCACGCAAGAGACCCAGTACTTC

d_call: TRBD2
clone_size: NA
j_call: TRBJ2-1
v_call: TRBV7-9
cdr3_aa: CASSLDSGRANEQFF
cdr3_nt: TGTGCCAGCAGCTTAGATAGCGGGAGGGCCAATGAGCAGTTCTTC

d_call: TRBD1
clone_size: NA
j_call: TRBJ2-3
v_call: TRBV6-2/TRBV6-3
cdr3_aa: CASSYADRADTQYF
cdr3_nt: TGTGCCAGCAGTTACGCAGACAGGGCAGATACGCAGTATTTT

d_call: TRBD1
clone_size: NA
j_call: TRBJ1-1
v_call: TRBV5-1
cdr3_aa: CASSSRGLLNTEAFF
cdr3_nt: TGCGCCAGCAGCTCCAGGGGGCTCTTGAACACTGAAGCTTTCTTT

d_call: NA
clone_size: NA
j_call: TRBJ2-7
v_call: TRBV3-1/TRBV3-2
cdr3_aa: CASSRLDSLTYEQYF
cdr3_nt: TGTGCCAGCAGCCGGTTAGACAGTTTAACCTACGAGCAGTACTTC

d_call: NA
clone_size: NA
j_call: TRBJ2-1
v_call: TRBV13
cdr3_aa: CASSQNWGVRNEQFF
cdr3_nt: TGTGCCAGCAGCCAAAATTGGGGAGTCCGAAATGAGCAGTTCTTC

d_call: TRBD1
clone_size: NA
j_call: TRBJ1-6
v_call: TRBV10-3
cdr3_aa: CAISEQGTNSPLHF
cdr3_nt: TGTGCCATCAGCGAACAGGGGACTAATTCACCCCTCCACTTT

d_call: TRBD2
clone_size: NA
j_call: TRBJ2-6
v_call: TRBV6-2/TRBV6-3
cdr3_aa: CASSYTGLAGGPSSGANVLTF
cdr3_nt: TGTGCCAGCAGTTACACCGGACTAGCGGGAGGGCCGAGCTCTGGGGCCAACGTCCTGACTTTC

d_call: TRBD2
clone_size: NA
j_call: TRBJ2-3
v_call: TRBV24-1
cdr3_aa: CATSEASGSLGVVDTQYF
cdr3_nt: TGTGCCACCAGTGAAGCTAGCGGGAGCTTAGGGGTAGTAGATACGCAGTATTTT

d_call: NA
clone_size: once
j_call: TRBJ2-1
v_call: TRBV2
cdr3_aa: CASSNSRVYNEQFF
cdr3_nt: TGTGCCAGCAGTAACTCTCGGGTCTACAATGAGCAGTTCTTC

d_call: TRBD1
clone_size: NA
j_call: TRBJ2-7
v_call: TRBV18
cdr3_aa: CASSARQGPYEQYF
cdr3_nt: TGTGCCAGCTCAGCCCGACAGGGACCCTACGAGCAGTACTTC

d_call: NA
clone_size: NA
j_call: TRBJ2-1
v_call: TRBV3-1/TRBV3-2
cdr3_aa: CASSPPGGRLNEQFF
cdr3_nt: TGTGCCAGCAGCCCCCCCGGGGGGCGCTTAAATGAGCAGTTCTTC

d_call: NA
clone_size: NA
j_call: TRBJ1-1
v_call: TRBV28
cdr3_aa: CASSLSPTMNTEAFF
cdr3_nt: TGTGCCAGCAGTTTAAGCCCAACGATGAACACTGAAGCTTTCTTT

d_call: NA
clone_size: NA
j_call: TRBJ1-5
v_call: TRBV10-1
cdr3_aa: CASGEGVGQPQHF
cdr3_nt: TGCGCCAGCGGAGAGGGGGTCGGGCAGCCCCAGCATTTT

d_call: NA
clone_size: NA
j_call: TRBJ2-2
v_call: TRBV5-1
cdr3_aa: CASSLDRGTGELFF
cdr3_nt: TGCGCCAGCAGCTTGGACCGGGGGACCGGGGAGCTGTTTTTT

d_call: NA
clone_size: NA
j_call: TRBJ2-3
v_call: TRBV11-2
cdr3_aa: CASSLVGGDTQYF
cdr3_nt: TGTGCCAGCAGCTTGGTCGGCGGAGATACGCAGTATTTT

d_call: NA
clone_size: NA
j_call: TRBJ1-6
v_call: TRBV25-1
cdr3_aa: CASRAYNNSPLHF
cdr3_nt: TGTGCCAGCAGGGCATATAATAATTCACCCCTCCACTTT

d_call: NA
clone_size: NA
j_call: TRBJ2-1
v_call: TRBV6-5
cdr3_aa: CASSYSQGGNEQFF
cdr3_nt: TGTGCCAGCAGTTACTCGCAGGGTGGCAATGAGCAGTTCTTC

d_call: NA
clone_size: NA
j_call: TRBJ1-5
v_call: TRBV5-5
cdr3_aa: CASSLNGDSNQPQHF
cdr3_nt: TGTGCCAGCAGCTTGAACGGGGATAGCAATCAGCCCCAGCATTTT

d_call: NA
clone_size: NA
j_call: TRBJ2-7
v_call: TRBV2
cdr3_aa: CASSELQGSIEQYF
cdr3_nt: TGTGCCAGCAGTGAACTACAGGGTTCCATCGAGCAGTACTTC

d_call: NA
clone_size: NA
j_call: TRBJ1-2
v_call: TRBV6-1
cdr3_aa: CASSEADTGYGYTF
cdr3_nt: TGTGCCAGCAGTGAAGCGGACACCGGCTATGGCTACACCTTC

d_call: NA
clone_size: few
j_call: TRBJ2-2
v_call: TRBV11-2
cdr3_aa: CASSLELVGELFF
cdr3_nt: TGTGCCAGCAGCCTAGAACTAGTGGGGGAGCTGTTTTTT

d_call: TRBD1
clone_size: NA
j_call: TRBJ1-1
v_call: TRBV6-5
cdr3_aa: CASSWAGGTEAFF
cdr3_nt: TGTGCCAGCAGTTGGGCAGGGGGCACTGAAGCTTTCTTT

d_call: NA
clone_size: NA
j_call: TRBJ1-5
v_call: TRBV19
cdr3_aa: CASSILDSLFNQPQHF
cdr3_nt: TGTGCCAGTAGTATCCTGGACAGTCTTTTCAATCAGCCCCAGCATTTT

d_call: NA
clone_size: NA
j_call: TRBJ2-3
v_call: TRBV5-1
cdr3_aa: CATQSGDNLSTDTQYF
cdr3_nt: TGCGCCACCCAGAGTGGGGACAACCTCTCCACAGATACGCAGTATTTT

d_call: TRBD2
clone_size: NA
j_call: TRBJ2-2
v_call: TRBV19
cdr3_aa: CASSLRAAGARNTGELFF
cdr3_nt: TGTGCCAGTAGCCTAAGGGCAGCGGGGGCGCGGAACACCGGGGAGCTGTTTTTT

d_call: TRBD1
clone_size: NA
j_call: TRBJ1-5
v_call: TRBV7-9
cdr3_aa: CASSYGTGDNQPQHF
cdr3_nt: TGTGCCAGCAGCTACGGGACAGGGGACAATCAGCCCCAGCATTTT

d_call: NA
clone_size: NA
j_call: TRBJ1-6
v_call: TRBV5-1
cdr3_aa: CASSLAGEQNSPLHF
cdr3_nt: TGCGCCAGCAGCTTGGCCGGGGAGCAGAATTCACCCCTCCACTTT

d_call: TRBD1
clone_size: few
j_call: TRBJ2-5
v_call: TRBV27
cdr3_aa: CASSLSRTGKRETQYF
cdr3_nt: TGTGCCAGCAGTTTATCGAGGACAGGGAAGAGAGAGACCCAGTACTTC

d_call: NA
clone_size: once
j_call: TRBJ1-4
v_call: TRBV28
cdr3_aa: CASGRDWNEKLFF
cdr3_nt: TGTGCCAGCGGGAGGGACTGGAATGAAAAACTGTTTTTT

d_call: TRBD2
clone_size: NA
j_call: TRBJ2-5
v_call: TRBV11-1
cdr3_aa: CASSLAGGGETQYF
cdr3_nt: TGTGCCAGCAGCTTAGCCGGGGGGGGAGAGACCCAGTACTTC

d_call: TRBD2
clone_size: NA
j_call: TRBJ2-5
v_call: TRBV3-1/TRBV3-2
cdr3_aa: CASSQRTSGQETQYF
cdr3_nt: TGTGCCAGCAGCCAACGGACTAGCGGACAAGAGACCCAGTACTTC

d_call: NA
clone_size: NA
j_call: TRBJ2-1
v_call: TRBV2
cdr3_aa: CASLREGGTVNNEQFF
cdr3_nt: TGTGCCAGCCTTCGAGAAGGGGGGACAGTCAACAATGAGCAGTTCTTC

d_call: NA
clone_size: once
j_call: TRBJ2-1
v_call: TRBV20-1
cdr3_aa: CTGTLYNEQFF
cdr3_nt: TGCACTGGGACACTCTACAATGAGCAGTTCTTC

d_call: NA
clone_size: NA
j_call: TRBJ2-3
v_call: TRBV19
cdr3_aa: CASSIGGGVTDTQYF
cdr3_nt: TGTGCCAGTAGTATAGGGGGCGGAGTCACAGATACGCAGTATTTT

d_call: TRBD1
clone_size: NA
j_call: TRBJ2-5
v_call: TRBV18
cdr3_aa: CASSQRTGTQETQYF
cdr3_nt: TGTGCCAGCTCCCAAAGGACAGGAACCCAAGAGACCCAGTACTTC

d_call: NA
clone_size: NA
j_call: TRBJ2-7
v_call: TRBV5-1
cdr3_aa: CATLLAGVHEQYF
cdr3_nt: TGCGCCACCCTATTGGCAGGGGTGCACGAGCAGTACTTC

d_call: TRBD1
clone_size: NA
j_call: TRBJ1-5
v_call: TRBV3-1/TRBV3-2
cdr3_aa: CASSAGGQGVGPQHF
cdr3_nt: TGTGCCAGCAGCGCCGGGGGACAGGGTGTAGGGCCCCAGCATTTT

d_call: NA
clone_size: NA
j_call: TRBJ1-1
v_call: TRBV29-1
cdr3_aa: CSVHRNTEAFF
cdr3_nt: TGCAGCGTCCACAGGAACACTGAAGCTTTCTTT

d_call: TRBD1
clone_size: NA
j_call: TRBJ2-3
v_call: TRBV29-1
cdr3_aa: CSARQGPLLTTDTQYF
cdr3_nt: TGCAGCGCCAGACAGGGTCCTCTGCTCACCACAGATACGCAGTATTTT

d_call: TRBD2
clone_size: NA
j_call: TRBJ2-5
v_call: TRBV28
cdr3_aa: CASQSRTSPQETQYF
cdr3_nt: TGTGCCAGCCAATCACGGACTAGCCCCCAAGAGACCCAGTACTTC

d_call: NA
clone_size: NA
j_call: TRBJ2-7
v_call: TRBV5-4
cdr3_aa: CASSKTVPSYEQYF
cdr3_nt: TGTGCCAGCAGCAAGACTGTGCCCTCCTACGAGCAGTACTTC